This T cell receptor beta chain comes out of a study of PD-1 blockade in classical Hodgkin lymphoma. Time point in this sample: cycle 4 day 1 (C4D1), after more than 5 weeks of nivolumab. In every patient, relapse followed autologous stem cell transplantation, while exposure to brentuximab vedotin differed. Complete response, partial response or progressive disease were the best responses. Points from the study as a whole: The baseline diversity of complete responders showed similarity to that of newly diagnosed patients. Patients excluded were those beginning nivolumab under 1 year after ASCT.

Regarding this clone: What it recognizes is unknown.

Data came from immunoSEQ multiplex PCR; TCRdb stores just in-frame clones and leaves some out. Here the sample spans some 33,000 clones, 81% being singletons. The length of the CDR3 is 12 residues. The chain employs TRBV21-1 and TRBJ2-7. TRBV21-1 is labeled a pseudogene. The starting material was peripheral blood mononuclear cells (PBMCs), obtained before the fourth cycle of nivolumab. This receptor was taken from a human donor with classical Hodgkin lymphoma. CDR3 nucleotides: TGTGCCAGCAGCAAAGGGCAGTCCGAGCAGTACGTC. It codes for CASSKGQSEQYV.